This T cell receptor beta chain was recovered during a study of vaccination and CD4 T cells after COVID-19. The table lists this clonotype with a count of one. Antigen specificity is unknown. As to treatment: roughly 11-day PBMC culture with coronavirus spike peptide pools or control peptides (ViraFEST assay). The unexposed donor gave CD4+ T cells before the COVID-19 pandemic (2011-2018). Sequenced with the Oncomine TCR Beta short-read assay was DNA taken from cultured CD4+ T cells. TCRdb passed the PCR reads through MiXCR, listing each CDR3 protein once. This table holds 6,000 to 9,000 distinct CDR3 sequences, approximately 31% found once. The specimen sequenced was CD4+ T cells from blood, cultured in vitro. The TCR originated in a human donor in good health.

The CDR3 here is CASSPDHSGANVLTF. CDR3 nucleotide sequence: TGTGCCAGCAGTCCGGATCACTCTGGGGCCAACGTCCTGACTTTC. The genes are TRBV5-6 and TRBJ2-6; D is ambiguous. V lost 5 bases, J lost 0 bases, and 9 bases lay in between. Germline V gene sequence: CDR1 SGHDT, CDR2 YYEEEE. The CDR3 extends over 15 amino acids.